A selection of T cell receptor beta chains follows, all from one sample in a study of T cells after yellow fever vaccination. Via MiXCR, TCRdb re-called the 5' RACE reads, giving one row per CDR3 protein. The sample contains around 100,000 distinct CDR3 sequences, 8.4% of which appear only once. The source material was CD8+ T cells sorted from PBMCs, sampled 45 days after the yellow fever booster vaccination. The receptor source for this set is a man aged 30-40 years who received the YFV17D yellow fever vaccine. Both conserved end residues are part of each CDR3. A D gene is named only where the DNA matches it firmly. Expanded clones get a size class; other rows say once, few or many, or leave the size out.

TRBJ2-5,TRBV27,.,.,TGTGCCAGCAGTTCTCCTCGACAGCCAGAAGAGACCCAGTACTTC,CASSSPRQPEETQYF
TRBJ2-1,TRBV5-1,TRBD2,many,TGCGCCAGCAGCTCAGGTAGCGGGCCCTACAATGAGCAGTTCTTC,CASSSGSGPYNEQFF
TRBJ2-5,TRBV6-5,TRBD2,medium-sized,TGTGCCAGCAGTCCCGGACTAGATGAGACCCAGTACTTC,CASSPGLDETQYF
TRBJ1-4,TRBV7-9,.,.,TGTGCCAGCAGCCCGTCAAATGAAAAACTGTTTTTT,CASSPSNEKLFF
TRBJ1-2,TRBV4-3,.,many,TGCGCCAGCAGCCAATCGGGTGGATATGGCTACACCTTC,CASSQSGGYGYTF
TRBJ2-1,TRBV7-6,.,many,TGTGCCAGCAGCCCATTTGAGAGTCGGAATGAGCAGTTCTTC,CASSPFESRNEQFF
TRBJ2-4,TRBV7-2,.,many,TGTGCCAGCAGCTCTCTAGGAGGAGGGCTCCATGACATTCAGTACTTC,CASSSLGGGLHDIQYF
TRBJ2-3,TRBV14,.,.,TGTGCCAGCAGCCAGTCCCCTACGACAGATACGCAGTATTTT,CASSQSPTTDTQYF
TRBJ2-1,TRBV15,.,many,TGTGCCACCAGCGAGGCCTCCAACCCACCGCTAGTGCAGTTCTTC,CATSEASNPPLVQFF
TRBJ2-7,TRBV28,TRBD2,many,TGTGCCAGCAGTTTAGGGAGCGGGATCTCCTACGAGCAGTACTTC,CASSLGSGISYEQYF
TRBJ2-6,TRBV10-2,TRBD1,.,TGCGCCAGCAGAGACAGGGCCGGGGCCAACGTCCTGACTTTC,CASRDRAGANVLTF
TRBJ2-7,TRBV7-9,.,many,TGTGCCAGCAGCTTAGCGTACGGCACCTACGAGCAGTACTTC,CASSLAYGTYEQYF
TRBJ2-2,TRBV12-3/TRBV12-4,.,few,TGTGCCAGCAGTTTTTCCCCCGCCGGGGAGCTGTTTTTT,CASSFSPAGELFF
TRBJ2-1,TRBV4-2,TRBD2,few,TGTGCCAGCAGCCAAGATGAGACTAGCGGTGTCTCTGAGCAGTTCTTC,CASSQDETSGVSEQFF
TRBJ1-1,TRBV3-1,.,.,TGTGCCAGCAGCCAAGGTAGGGTTGTACTTCCGAACACTGAAGCTTTCTTT,CASSQGRVVLPNTEAFF
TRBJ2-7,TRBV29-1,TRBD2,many,TGCAGCGTAGATAGCGGGAACTCCTACGAGCAGTACTTC,CSVDSGNSYEQYF
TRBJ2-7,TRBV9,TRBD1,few,TGTGCCAGCAGCGCGTGGACAGGGGGCGCGGACGAGCAGTACTTC,CASSAWTGGADEQYF
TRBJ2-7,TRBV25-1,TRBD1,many,TGTGCCAGCAGTGAATGGAGGACAGGCAGGTACGAGCAGTACTTC,CASSEWRTGRYEQYF
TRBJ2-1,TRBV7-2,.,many,TGTGCCAGCAGCACCCCGGGACCAGAGCAGTTCTTC,CASSTPGPEQFF
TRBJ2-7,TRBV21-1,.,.,TGTGCCAGCAGCAAGCCGAGGACAGGGGGTTTCTACGAGCAGTACTTC,CASSKPRTGGFYEQYF
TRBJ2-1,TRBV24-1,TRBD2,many,TGTGCCACCAGTCCTCGCTGGGGACTAGATCAGTATGAGCAGTTCTTC,CATSPRWGLDQYEQFF
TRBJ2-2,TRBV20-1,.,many,TGCAGTGCTAGAGACAAGACTCACCGACTCACCGGGGAGCTGTTTTTT,CSARDKTHRLTGELFF
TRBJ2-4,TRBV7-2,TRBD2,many,TGTGCCAGCAGCTTAGCGGCTAGCGGGAGTTTCTACATTCAGTACTTC,CASSLAASGSFYIQYF
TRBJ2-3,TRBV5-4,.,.,TGTGCCAGCAGCTTGCAGCACACAGATACGCAGTATTTT,CASSLQHTDTQYF
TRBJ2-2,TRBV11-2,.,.,TGTGCCAGCAGCCTCGGAGGGGTCACCGGGGAGCTGTTTTTT,CASSLGGVTGELFF
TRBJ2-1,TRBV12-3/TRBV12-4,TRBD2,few,TGTGCCAGCACCCCGGGACTAGCGGGAGAACACCGCAATGAGCAGTTCTTC,CASTPGLAGEHRNEQFF
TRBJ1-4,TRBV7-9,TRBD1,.,TGTGCCAGCACTGAGACAGGGGCGGATGAAAAACTGTTTTTT,CASTETGADEKLFF
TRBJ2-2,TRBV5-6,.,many,TGTGCCAGCAGCTTCCAGACAGCCGGGCCAACCGGGGAGCTGTTTTTT,CASSFQTAGPTGELFF
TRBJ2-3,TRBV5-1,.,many,TGCGCCAGCAGCTTGGAGGCAGATACGCAGTATTTT,CASSLEADTQYF
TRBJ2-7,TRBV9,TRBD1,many,TGTGCCAGCAGCGTATCTGGGGACAGGGGACACGAGCAGTACTTC,CASSVSGDRGHEQYF
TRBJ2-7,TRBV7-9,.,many,TGTGCCAGCAGTTTCAGGTTCTACGAGCAGTACTTC,CASSFRFYEQYF
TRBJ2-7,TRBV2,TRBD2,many,TGTGCCAGCATGGCGGGGGGCTGGGGCGAGCAGTACTTC,CASMAGGWGEQYF
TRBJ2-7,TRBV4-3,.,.,TGCGCCAGCAGCCAAAGGGACGTAGCCTCGGGGGACGAGCAGTACTTC,CASSQRDVASGDEQYF
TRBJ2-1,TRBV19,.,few,TGTGCCAGTAGTTACTATGCTGTTAGCTCCTACAATGAGCAGTTCTTC,CASSYYAVSSYNEQFF
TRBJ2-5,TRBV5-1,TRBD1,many,TGCGCCAGCACCCCTAGGGACAGGGGAGGCCAAGAGACCCAGTACTTC,CASTPRDRGGQETQYF
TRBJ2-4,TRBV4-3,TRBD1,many,TGCGCCAGCAGACTGACAGGGGGCAGAGTAGCCAAAAACATTCAGTACTTC,CASRLTGGRVAKNIQYF
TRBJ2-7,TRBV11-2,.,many,TGTGCCAGCAGCTTATTTTCAGGGTACAACGAGCAGTACTTC,CASSLFSGYNEQYF
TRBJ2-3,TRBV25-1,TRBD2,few,TGTGCCAGCAGTGAACCCCTAGCGGGAGGGCCAATAGATACGCAGTATTTT,CASSEPLAGGPIDTQYF
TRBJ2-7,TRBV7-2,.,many,TGTGCCAGCAGCTTGGCACTCTACGAGCAGTACTTC,CASSLALYEQYF
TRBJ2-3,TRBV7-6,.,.,TGTGCCAGCAGCTTATTGGGGCTTCTTGCCGATACGCAGTATTTT,CASSLLGLLADTQYF
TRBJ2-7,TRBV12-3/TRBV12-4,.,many,TGTGCCAGCAGTCCTGACGACGGCAGAAACTACGAGCAGTACTTC,CASSPDDGRNYEQYF
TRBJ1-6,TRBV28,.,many,TGTGCCAGCAGTTCCGATAATGGCGGTTCACCCCTCCACTTT,CASSSDNGGSPLHF
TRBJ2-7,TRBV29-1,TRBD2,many,TGCAGCGTTTTGGGGGAGGGCTACGAGCAGTACTTC,CSVLGEGYEQYF
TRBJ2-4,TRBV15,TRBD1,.,TGTGCCACCAGCAGGGACAGGGTGGGGGGAAACATTCAGTACTTC,CATSRDRVGGNIQYF
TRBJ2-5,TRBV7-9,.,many,TGTGCCAGCAGCCATGTTCGGCAGGGCGGGACCCAGTACTTC,CASSHVRQGGTQYF
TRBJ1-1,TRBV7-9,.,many,TGTGCCAGCAGCCCCGCGGGGACAACTGAAGCTTTCTTT,CASSPAGTTEAFF
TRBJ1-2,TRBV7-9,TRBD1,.,TGTGCCAGCAGCCCCGGGACAGTCGCCACGTATGGCTACACCTTC,CASSPGTVATYGYTF
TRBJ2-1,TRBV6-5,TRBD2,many,TGTGCCAGCAGTTATACAGCGGGGCCATACAATGAGCAGTTCTTC,CASSYTAGPYNEQFF